This T cell receptor (beta chain) was identified in a study of cytomegalovirus exposure and HLA in healthy donors. General study results and limits: Most of the CMV-associated TCR beta chains (in a later analysis) appeared to be HLA-restricted. No immune exposure information besides CMV serostatus was available. Cytomegalovirus association was assigned to some 160 TCR beta chains.

In the case of this clone: Its cognate antigen is unknown.

Germline V gene sequence: CDR1 SQVTM, CDR2 ANQGSEA. This CDR3 contains 12 residues. The V and J ends lost 1 base and 5 bases respectively, with 7 bases between them. A multiplex PCR was run with 60 Vbeta primers and 13 Jbeta primers. Sequencing used immunoSEQ multiplex PCR; TCRdb keeps in-frame clones, though not all of them. The data hold roughly 190,000 clones, with nearly 80% observed a single time. The genes are TRBV29-1 and TRBJ2-3; D might be TRBD2 (5 bases). This sequence originates from a female donor in good health and CMV-seronegative. Sequencing used PBMCs. CDR3 DNA: TGCAGCGTTGAAGCGGGGAAAGATACGCAGTATTTT. It codes for CSVEAGKDTQYF.